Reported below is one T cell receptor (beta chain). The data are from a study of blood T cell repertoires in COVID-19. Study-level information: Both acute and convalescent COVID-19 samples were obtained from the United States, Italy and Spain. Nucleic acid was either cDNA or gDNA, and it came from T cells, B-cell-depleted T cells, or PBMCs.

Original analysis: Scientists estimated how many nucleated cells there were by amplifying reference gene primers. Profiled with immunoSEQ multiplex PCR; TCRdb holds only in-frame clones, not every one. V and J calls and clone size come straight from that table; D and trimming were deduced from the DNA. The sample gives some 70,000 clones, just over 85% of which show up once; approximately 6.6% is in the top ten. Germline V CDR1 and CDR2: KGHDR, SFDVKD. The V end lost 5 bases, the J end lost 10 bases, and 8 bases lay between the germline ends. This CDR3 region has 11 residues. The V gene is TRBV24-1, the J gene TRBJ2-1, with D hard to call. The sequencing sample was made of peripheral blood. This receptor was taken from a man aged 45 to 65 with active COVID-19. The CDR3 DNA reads TGTGCCACCAGTGGGTTCGAGGAGCAGTTCTTC. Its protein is CATSGFEEQFF.